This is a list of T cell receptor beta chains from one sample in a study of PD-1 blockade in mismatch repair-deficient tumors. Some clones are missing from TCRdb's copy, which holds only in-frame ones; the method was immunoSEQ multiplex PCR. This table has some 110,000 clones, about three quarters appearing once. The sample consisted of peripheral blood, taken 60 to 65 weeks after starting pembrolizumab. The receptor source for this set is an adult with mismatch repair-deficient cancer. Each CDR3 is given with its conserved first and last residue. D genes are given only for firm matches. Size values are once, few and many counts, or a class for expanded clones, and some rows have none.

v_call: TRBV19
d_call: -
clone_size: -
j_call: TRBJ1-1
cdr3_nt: TGTGCCAGTAGTCTAAAACAGGGTCCACGACCCACTGAAGCTTTCTTT
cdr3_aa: CASSLKQGPRPTEAFF

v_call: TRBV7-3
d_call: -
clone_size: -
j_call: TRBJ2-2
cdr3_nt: TGTGCCAGCAGCCTCAGGGGCACCGGGGAGCTGTTTTTT
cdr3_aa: CASSLRGTGELFF

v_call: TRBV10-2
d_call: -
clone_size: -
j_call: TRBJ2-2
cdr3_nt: TGCGCCAGCAGTGAGACAGGGTACAACACCGGGGAGCTGTTTTTT
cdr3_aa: CASSETGYNTGELFF

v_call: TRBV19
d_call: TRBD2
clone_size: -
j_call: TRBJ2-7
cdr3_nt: TGTGCCAGTTGCGTGGTGGCGGGAGAGATTGCCGAGCAGTACTTC
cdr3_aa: CASCVVAGEIAEQYF

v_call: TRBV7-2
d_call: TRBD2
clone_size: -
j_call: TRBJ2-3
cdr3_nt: TGTGCCAGCAGCTTCTTAGCGGGGGCAGTCACAGATACGCAGTATTTT
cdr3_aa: CASSFLAGAVTDTQYF

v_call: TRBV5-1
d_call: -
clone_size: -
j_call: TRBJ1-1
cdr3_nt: TGCGCCAGCAGCTTGGTCCGAGACTTCACCCTGAACACTGAAGCTTTCTTT
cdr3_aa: CASSLVRDFTLNTEAFF

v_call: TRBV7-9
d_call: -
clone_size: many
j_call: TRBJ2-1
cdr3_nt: TGTGCCAGCAGCCGGGGACTTGGTGTATTTGAGCAGTTCTTC
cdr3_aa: CASSRGLGVFEQFF

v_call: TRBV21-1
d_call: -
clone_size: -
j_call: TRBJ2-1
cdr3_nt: TGTGCCAGCAGCAAAGTGGGGGACAGGGGAAACGACAATGAGCAGTTCTTC
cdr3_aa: CASSKVGDRGNDNEQFF

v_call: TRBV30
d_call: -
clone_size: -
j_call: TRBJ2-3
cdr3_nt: TGTGCCTGGAGCCCCGGGGGACAGAGGCCGCAGTATTTT
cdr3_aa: CAWSPGGQRPQYF

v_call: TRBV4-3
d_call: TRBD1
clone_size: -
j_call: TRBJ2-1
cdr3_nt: TGCGCCAGCAGCCGGCGGGCGGACAGGGAGGATAACAATGAGCAGTTCTTC
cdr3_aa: CASSRRADREDNNEQFF

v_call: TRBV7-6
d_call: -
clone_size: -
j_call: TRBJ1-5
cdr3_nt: TGTGCCAGCAGCTACGGGACCAATCAGCCCCAGCATTTT
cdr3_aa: CASSYGTNQPQHF

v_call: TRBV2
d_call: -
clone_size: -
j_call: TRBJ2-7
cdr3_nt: TGTGCCAGCAGGAGGGACGGAACCTACGAGCAGTACTTC
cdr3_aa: CASRRDGTYEQYF

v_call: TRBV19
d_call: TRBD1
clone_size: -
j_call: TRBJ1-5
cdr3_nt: TGTGCCAGTAGTATAGATCCAGGGGGTCACGGCAATCAGCCCCAGCATTTT
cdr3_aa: CASSIDPGGHGNQPQHF

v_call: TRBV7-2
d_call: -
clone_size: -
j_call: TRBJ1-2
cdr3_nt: TGTGCCAGCAGCTTAAGATCCGGGTCGGGCTACACCTTC
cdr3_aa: CASSLRSGSGYTF

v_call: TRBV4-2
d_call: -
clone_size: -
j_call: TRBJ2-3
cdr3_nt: TGTGCCAGCAGCCAAGTCTTCACAGATACGCAGTATTTT
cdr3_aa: CASSQVFTDTQYF

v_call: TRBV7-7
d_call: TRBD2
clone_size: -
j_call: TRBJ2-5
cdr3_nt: TGTGCTAGCAGCTCCCGACTAGCGACGGAGACCCAGTACTTC
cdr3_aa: CASSSRLATETQYF

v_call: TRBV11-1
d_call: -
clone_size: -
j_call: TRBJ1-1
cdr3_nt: TGTGCCAGCAGCCACGGGGGGAACACTGAAGCTTTCTTT
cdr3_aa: CASSHGGNTEAFF

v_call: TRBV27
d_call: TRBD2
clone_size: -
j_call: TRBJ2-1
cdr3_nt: TGTGCCAGCAGGTCAGGGACTAGCGTTGCCAATGAGCAGTTCTTC
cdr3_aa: CASRSGTSVANEQFF

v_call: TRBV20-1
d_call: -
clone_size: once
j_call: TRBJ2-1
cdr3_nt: TGCAGTGCTACTTGGGAACTAGAGCAGTTCTTC
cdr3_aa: CSATWELEQFF

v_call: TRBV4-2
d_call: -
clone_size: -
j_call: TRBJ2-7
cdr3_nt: TGTGCCAGCAGCCAAGTCGGCGGAGGGACGACCTACGAGCAGTACTTC
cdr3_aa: CASSQVGGGTTYEQYF

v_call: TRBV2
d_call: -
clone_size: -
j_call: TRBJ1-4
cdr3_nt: TGTGCCAGCAGTGAATCCCGGGGAGTAGGGGAAAAACTGTTTTTT
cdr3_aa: CASSESRGVGEKLFF

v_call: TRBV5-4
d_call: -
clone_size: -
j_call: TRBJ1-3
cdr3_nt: TGTGCCAGCAGCTCACAGAGCTCTGGAAACACCATATATTTT
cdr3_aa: CASSSQSSGNTIYF

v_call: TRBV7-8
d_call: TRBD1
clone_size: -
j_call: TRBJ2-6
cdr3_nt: TGTGCCAGCAGCCGAGAGGGGACAGGGTTGCCTGGGGCCAACGTCCTGACTTTC
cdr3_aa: CASSREGTGLPGANVLTF